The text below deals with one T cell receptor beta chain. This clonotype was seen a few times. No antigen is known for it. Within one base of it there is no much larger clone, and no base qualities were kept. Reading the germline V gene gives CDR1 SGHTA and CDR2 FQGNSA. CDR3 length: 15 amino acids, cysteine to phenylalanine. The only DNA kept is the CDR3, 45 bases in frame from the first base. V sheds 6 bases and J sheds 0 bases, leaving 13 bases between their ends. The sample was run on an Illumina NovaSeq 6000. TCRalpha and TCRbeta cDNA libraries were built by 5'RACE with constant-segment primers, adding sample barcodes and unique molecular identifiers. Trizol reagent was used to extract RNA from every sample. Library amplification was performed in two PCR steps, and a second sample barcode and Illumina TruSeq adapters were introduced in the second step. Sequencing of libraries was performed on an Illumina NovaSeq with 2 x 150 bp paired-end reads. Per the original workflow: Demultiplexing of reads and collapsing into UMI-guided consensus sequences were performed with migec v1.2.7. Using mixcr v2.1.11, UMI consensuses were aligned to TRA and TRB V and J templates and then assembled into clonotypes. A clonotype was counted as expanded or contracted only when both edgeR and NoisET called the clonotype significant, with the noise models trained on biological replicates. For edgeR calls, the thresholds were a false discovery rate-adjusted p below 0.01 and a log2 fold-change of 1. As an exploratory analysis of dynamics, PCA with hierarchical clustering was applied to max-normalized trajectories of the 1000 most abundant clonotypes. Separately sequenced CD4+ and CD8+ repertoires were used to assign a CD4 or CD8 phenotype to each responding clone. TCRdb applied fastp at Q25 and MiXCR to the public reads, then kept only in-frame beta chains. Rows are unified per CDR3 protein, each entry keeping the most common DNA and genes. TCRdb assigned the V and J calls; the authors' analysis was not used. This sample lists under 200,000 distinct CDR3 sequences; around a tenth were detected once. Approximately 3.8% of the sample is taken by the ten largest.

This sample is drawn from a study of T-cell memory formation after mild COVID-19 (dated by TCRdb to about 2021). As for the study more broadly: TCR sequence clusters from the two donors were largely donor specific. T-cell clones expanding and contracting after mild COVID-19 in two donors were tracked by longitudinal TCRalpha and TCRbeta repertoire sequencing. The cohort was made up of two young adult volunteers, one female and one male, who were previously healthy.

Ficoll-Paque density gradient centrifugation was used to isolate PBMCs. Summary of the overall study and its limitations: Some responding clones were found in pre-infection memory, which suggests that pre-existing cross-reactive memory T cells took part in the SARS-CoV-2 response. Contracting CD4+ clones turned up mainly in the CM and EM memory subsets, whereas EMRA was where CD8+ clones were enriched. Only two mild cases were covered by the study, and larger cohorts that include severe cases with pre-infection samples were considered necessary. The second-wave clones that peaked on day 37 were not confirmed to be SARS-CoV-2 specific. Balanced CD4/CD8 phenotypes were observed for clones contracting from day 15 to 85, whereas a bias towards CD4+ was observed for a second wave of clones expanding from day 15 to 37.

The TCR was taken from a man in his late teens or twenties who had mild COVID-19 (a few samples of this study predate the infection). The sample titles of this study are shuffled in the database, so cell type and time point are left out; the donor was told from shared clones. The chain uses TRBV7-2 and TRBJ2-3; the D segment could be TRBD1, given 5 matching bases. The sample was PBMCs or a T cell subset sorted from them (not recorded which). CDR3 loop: CASRIAGLSTDTQYF. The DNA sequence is TGTGCCAGCAGGATTGCAGGGCTTAGCACAGATACGCAGTATTTT. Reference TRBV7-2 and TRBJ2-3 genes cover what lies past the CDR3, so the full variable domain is GAGVSQSPSNKVTEKGKDVELRCDPISGHTALYWYRQSLGQGLEFLIYFQGNSAPDKSGLPSDRFSAERTGGSVSTLTIQRTQQEDSAVYLCASRIAGLSTDTQYFGPGTRLTVL.